Given below is one TCR beta chain in context. Its cognate antigen is unknown. This entry belongs to a study of shared clonotypes between healthy human individuals. Germline V gene data show CDR1 as SNHLY and CDR2 as FYNNEI. Trimming removed 8 bases at V and 6 bases at J, with 11 bases between. CDR3 length: 12 amino acids. Sequencing used immunoSEQ multiplex PCR; TCRdb keeps in-frame clones, though not all of them. The table has about 980,000 clones, approximately 76% seen once. The study's findings and limits: Since donors were few, the genetic and exposure-history diversity represented was limited. In the sorted subsets, rarefaction showed sequencing was incomplete despite large depth.

Sequencing was performed on memory CD4+ T cells sorted from blood. Subset: CD45RA-negative fraction. The sequence was collected from a man aged 18 to 29 in good health. This chain uses TRBV2 with TRBJ2-1; D remains unclear. The CDR3 protein is CASGQARNEQFF. CDR3 bases: TGTGCCAGCGGCCAAGCCCGCAATGAGCAGTTCTTC.